These T cell receptor beta chains were read from a single sample in a study of human thymus T cells. Generated by immunoSEQ multiplex PCR, the TCRdb table keeps only in-frame clones and is missing some. Here the sample spans about 130,000 clones, 90% to 95% being singletons. The sample comprised thymus tissue. The receptors were gathered from a boy under two years old with a congenital heart defect but otherwise immunologically healthy. Both conserved end residues are part of each CDR3. D genes are given only for firm matches. Only part of the rows carry a size: once, few, many, or a class if the clone is expanded.

-,TRBJ2-7,TRBV6-5,-,TGTGCCAGCAGTTACTTCCTAGCTTCCAACGAGCAGTACTTC,CASSYFLASNEQYF
TRBD2,TRBJ2-5,TRBV5-4,-,TGTGCCAGCAGCCCTGCCCGCGGGGGCGGGGGGCAAGAGACCCAGTACTTC,CASSPARGGGGQETQYF
-,TRBJ2-5,TRBV6-1,-,TGTGCCAGCAGTGAAGACCGAGTCCGGGGACAAGAGACCCAGTACTTC,CASSEDRVRGQETQYF
TRBD2,TRBJ2-1,TRBV4-1,-,TGCGCCAGCAGCCAAGATCGGGGGGGACTATCCTACAATGAGCAGTTCTTC,CASSQDRGGLSYNEQFF
-,TRBJ2-3,TRBV4-2,once,TGTGCCAGCAGCCGCGTCCGGACCACAGATACGCAGTATTTT,CASSRVRTTDTQYF
-,TRBJ1-1,TRBV2,-,TGTGCCAGCCACGACAGGACCGGAGCTTTCTTT,CASHDRTGAFF
-,TRBJ2-3,TRBV9,-,TGTGCCAGCAGCGTAGCAGGGACAGATACGCAGTATTTT,CASSVAGTDTQYF
TRBD1,TRBJ2-7,TRBV5-1,-,TGCGCCAGCAGCTTGGACAGGGGGCTCTACGAGCAGTACTTC,CASSLDRGLYEQYF
TRBD1,TRBJ2-3,TRBV5-1,-,TGCGCCAGCAGCCGGGACAGCTACACAGATACGCAGTATTTT,CASSRDSYTDTQYF
-,TRBJ1-1,TRBV13,-,TGTGCCAGCAGGGGGGGGGCCAGACGAAGGACTGAAGCTTTCTTT,CASRGGARRRTEAFF
TRBD1,TRBJ1-1,TRBV28,-,TGTGCCAGCAAGAGGACAGGGAACACTGAAGCTTTCTTT,CASKRTGNTEAFF
-,TRBJ2-7,TRBV14,once,TGTGCCAGCAGCCAAGATGGGGGAAACTACGAGCAGTACTTC,CASSQDGGNYEQYF
-,TRBJ2-1,TRBV5-1,-,TGCGCCAGCAGCTTGATCCGGGGGCAGGGATGGAATGAGCAGTTCTTC,CASSLIRGQGWNEQFF
-,TRBJ1-5,TRBV28,-,TGTGCCAGCAGTTTATGGAGGGGGGGCAATCAGCCCCAGCATTTT,CASSLWRGGNQPQHF
-,TRBJ2-2,TRBV6-1,-,TGTGCCAGCAGTGAACTATCAGGGAACACCGGGGAGCTGTTTTTT,CASSELSGNTGELFF
-,TRBJ2-3,TRBV27,-,TGTGCCAGCAGTTTAATAGGAGGACTTACTAGCACAGATACGCAGTATTTT,CASSLIGGLTSTDTQYF
TRBD1,TRBJ1-4,TRBV6-5,-,TGTGCCAGCAGTTATCAAGGACAGGGTTTTGAAAAACTGTTTTTT,CASSYQGQGFEKLFF
-,TRBJ1-1,TRBV27,-,TGTGCCAGCACTCTTACGACACGGAACACTGAAGCTTTCTTT,CASTLTTRNTEAFF
-,TRBJ2-5,TRBV27,-,TGTGCCAGCAGGCGGACAGTTCGACAAGAGACCCAGTACTTC,CASRRTVRQETQYF
-,TRBJ1-2,TRBV11-2,once,TGTGCCAGCAGCCCCGGACAGAGTATTGAAAACTATGGCTACACCTTC,CASSPGQSIENYGYTF
-,TRBJ2-7,TRBV27,-,TGTGCCAGCAGTTTCAGGCCCAATTCCTACGAGCAGTACTTC,CASSFRPNSYEQYF
-,TRBJ2-2,TRBV9,-,TGTGCCAGCGGACGACCGAACACCGGGGAGCTGTTTTTT,CASGRPNTGELFF
-,TRBJ1-5,TRBV19,-,TGTGCCAGTAGTCCCCAGTTACAACCCTCTCGGGAGCCCCAGCATTTT,CASSPQLQPSREPQHF
TRBD1,TRBJ2-2,TRBV5-6,-,TGTGCCAGCAGCCCGACAGGGGGTCACACCGGGGAGCTGTTTTTT,CASSPTGGHTGELFF
-,TRBJ1-1,TRBV4-2,-,TGTGCCAGCAGCCAAGAAGCTCCGGGGGGGAACACTGAAGCTTTCTTT,CASSQEAPGGNTEAFF
-,TRBJ2-3,TRBV4-3,-,TGCGCCAGCAGCCCTGACCACCCAGATACGCAGTATTTT,CASSPDHPDTQYF
-,TRBJ2-3,TRBV5-1,once,TGCGCCAGCAGCTTCGGCGGGGCTAGCACAGATACGCAGTATTTT,CASSFGGASTDTQYF
-,TRBJ2-1,TRBV7-9,-,TGTGCCAGCAGCTTAGGGGGGGCCAATGAGCAGTTCTTC,CASSLGGANEQFF
TRBD1,TRBJ2-1,TRBV5-4,once,TGTGCCAGCAGCATACCGGACAGGGGGCGGGGTGAGCAGTTCTTC,CASSIPDRGRGEQFF
TRBD1,TRBJ1-1,TRBV5-1,-,TGCGCCAGCAGCTTGGCGGGACAGGGAAGGGACACTGAAGCTTTCTTT,CASSLAGQGRDTEAFF
TRBD2,TRBJ2-1,TRBV4-2,-,TGTGCCAGCAGCCAAGTGGGCGGGGGGCTCTACAATGAGCAGTTCTTC,CASSQVGGGLYNEQFF
-,TRBJ1-2,TRBV5-1,-,TGCGCCAGCAGCTTGTCAGACTTGAGCTACACCTTC,CASSLSDLSYTF
-,TRBJ1-1,TRBV10-3,-,TGTGCCATCAAATCCAGGCCCGAGAACACTGAAGCTTTCTTT,CAIKSRPENTEAFF
TRBD2,TRBJ2-3,TRBV14,-,TGTGCCAGCAGCCACCGTAAGACTAGCGGGCGACCAAGCACAGATACGCAGTATTTT,CASSHRKTSGRPSTDTQYF
-,TRBJ1-2,TRBV4-3,-,TGCGCCAGCAGCCAAGAGGGCCCACCGGGGGCAGATGGCTACACCTTC,CASSQEGPPGADGYTF
TRBD1,TRBJ1-2,TRBV28,-,TGTGCCAGCAGCCGAAAGAGGGGGGACAGCCGGAACTATGGCTACACCTTC,CASSRKRGDSRNYGYTF
TRBD1,TRBJ1-1,TRBV9,-,TGTGCCAGCAGTCCCGGACAGGCGTACACTGAAGCTTTCTTT,CASSPGQAYTEAFF
-,TRBJ2-1,TRBV7-2,-,TGTGCCAGCAGCTTACGAGCCTCCTACAATGAGCAGTTCTTC,CASSLRASYNEQFF
TRBD2,TRBJ2-5,TRBV4-3,-,TGCGCCAGCAGCCGGCGGGGGGAGGGCAAAGAGACCCAGTACTTC,CASSRRGEGKETQYF
-,TRBJ1-1,TRBV7-6,-,TGTGCCAGCAGCGTACAAAGGTATTGCACTGAAGCTTTCTTT,CASSVQRYCTEAFF
TRBD1,TRBJ1-5,TRBV7-9,-,TGTGCCAGCAGCCGTACCGGGACAGGGGCCGACTATAGCAATCAGCCCCAGCATTTT,CASSRTGTGADYSNQPQHF
-,TRBJ2-7,TRBV14,-,TGTGCCAGCAGCCAATCGCCCGGGTGGGAGCAGTACTTC,CASSQSPGWEQYF
TRBD2,TRBJ2-5,TRBV10-1,once,TGCGCCAGAAGGGAGAGCGGGGGGGAACAAGAGACCCAGTACTTC,CARRESGGEQETQYF
TRBD1,TRBJ2-7,TRBV7-9,-,TGTGCCAGCAGCTTAGAAGTGGGACAGGGGATTTACGAGCAGTACTTC,CASSLEVGQGIYEQYF
TRBD2,TRBJ2-1,TRBV28,-,TGTGCCAGCGGCAGCGGGGGGGTTCTTTACAATGAGCAGTTCTTC,CASGSGGVLYNEQFF
-,TRBJ2-5,TRBV10-3,-,TGTGCCATCAGTGAGGCGTCAATAGCGGTGTACCAAGAGACCCAGTACTTC,CAISEASIAVYQETQYF